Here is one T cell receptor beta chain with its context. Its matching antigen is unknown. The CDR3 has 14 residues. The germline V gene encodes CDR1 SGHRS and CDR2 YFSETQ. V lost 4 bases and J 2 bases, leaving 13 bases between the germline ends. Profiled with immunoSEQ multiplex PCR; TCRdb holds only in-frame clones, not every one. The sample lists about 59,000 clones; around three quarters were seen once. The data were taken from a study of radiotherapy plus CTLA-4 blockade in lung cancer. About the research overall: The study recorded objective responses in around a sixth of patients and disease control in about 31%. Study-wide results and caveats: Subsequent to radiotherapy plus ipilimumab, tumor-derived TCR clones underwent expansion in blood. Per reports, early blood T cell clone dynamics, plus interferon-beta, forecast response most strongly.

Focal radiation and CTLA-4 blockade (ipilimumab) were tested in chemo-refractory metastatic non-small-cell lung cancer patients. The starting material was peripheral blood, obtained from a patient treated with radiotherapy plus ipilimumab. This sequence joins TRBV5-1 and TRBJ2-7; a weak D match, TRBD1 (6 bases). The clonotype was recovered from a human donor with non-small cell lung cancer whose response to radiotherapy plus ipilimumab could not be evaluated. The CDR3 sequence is CASSLLGATYEQYF. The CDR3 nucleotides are TGCGCCAGCAGCCTCCTGGGGGCGACCTACGAGCAGTACTTC.